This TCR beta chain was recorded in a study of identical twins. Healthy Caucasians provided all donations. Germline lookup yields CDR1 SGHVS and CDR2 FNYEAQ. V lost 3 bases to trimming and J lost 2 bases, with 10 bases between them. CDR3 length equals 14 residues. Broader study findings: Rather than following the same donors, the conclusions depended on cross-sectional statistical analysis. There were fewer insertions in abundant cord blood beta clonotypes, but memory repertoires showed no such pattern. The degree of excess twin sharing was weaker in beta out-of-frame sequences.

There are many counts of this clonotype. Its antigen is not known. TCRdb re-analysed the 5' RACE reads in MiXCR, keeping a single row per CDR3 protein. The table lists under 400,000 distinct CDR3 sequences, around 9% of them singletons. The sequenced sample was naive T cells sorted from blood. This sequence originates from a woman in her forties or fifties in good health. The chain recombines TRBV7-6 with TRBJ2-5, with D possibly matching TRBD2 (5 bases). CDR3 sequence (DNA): TGTGCCAGCAGCTTTTGGACGGGACAAGAGACCCAGTACTTC. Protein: CASSFWTGQETQYF.